The 9 T cell receptor beta chains below all came from one sample that was sequenced in a study of blood T cell repertoires in COVID-19. Sequenced by immunoSEQ multiplex PCR; TCRdb stores in-frame clones only, minus some. The table records about 280,000 clones, roughly 86% of them present only once. The sequencing input was PBMCs or T cells enriched from blood (not recorded which). The origin of the receptors is a woman aged 30 to 39 who had recovered from COVID-19.

This chain uses TRBV3-1 (or the pseudogene TRBV3-2) with TRBJ2-7; the D gene is possibly TRBD1 (6 bases). Germline CDR1 reads LGHDT; CDR2 reads YNNKEL (reference sequence). Trimming removed 5 bases at V and 6 bases at J, with 17 bases between. CDR3 length equals 14 residues. The CDR3 bases are TGTGCCAGCAGCTTACAGGGTAATTGGGCCGAGCAGTACTTC. This sequence encodes CASSLQGNWAEQYF.

This clone showed up just a few times. This sequence joins TRBV29-1 and TRBJ1-2; D is possibly TRBD1 (5 bases). Germline V gene sequence: CDR1 SQVTM, CDR2 ANQGSEA. V lost 4 bases, J lost 6 bases, and 6 bases lay in between. The CDR3 contains 10 residues. CDR3 sequence: CSVGQHGYTF. DNA for the CDR3: TGCAGCGTTGGACAGCATGGCTACACCTTC.

Worth noting for this clone: The identical CDR3 is also encoded by other nucleotide sequences in the sample. The rearrangement joins TRBV9 to TRBJ1-2, with 7 bases identical to TRBD1. V shed 0 bases and J 2 bases; nucleotides not matched to a gene: 4. Germline V gene sequence: CDR1 SGDLS, CDR2 YYNGEE. CDR3 length: 15 amino acids. DNA for the CDR3: TGTGCCAGCAGCGTAGGGACAGGTCCCAACTATGGCTACACCTTC. Amino acid sequence: CASSVGTGPNYGYTF. Full variable domain (rest looked up from reference TRBV9 and TRBJ1-2): DSGVTQTPKHLITATGQRVTLRCSPRSGDLSVYWYQQSLDQGLQFLIQYYNGEERAKGNILERFSAQQFPDLHSELNLSSLELGDSALYFCASSVGTGPNYGYTFGSGTRLTVV.

CDR3 bases: TGTGCCAGCAGCTTGTCGGCACAGGGGAACACTGAAGCTTTCTTT. This sequence encodes CASSLSAQGNTEAFF. This chain connects TRBV5-4 to TRBJ1-1; maybe TRBD1 (6 bases). In germline, CDR1 is SGHNT, CDR2 YYREEE (reference sequence). V lost 1 base and J lost 1, with 11 bases in between. The CDR3 has 15 residues.

This chain uses TRBV7-8 with TRBJ2-1, with a weak D call TRBD2 (6 bases). Trimming took 5 bases from V and 5 from J, leaving 13 bases between them. The CDR3 has 14 amino acids. The germline V gene has CDR1 SGHVS and CDR2 FQNEAQ. The CDR3 protein is CASSPGLQDNEQFF. The CDR3 DNA sequence: TGTGCCAGCAGCCCGGGACTTCAGGACAATGAGCAGTTCTTC.

The chain joins TRBV5-6 to TRBJ2-2; D possibly corresponds to TRBD2 (6 bases). Germline V gene lookup returns CDR1 SGHDT and CDR2 YYEEEE. The CDR3 totals 17 residues. Trimming left V 3 bases short and J 3 bases short, with 18 bases between. The CDR3 DNA reads as TGTGCCAGCAGCTGGACCCTCTTGGAGGGTGACACCGGGGAGCTGTTTTTT. Translated, it gives CASSWTLLEGDTGELFF.

V is TRBV7-9 and J is TRBJ1-2; D is unclear. V was trimmed by 5 bases and J by 8 bases, leaving 9 bases between them. The CDR3 loop spans 11 amino acids. The germline V gene encodes CDR1 SEHNR and CDR2 FQNEAQ (reference sequence). CDR3 residues: CASSPGLGYTF. CDR3 DNA sequence: TGTGCCAGCAGCCCCGGACTCGGCTACACCTTC.

The chain is built from TRBV27 and TRBJ2-3, with TRBD2 matching 7 bases. Germline assignment: CDR1 MNHEY and CDR2 SMNVEV (reference sequence). Trimming took 4 bases from V and 0 from J; bases not matched to a gene: 4. The length of the CDR3 is 15 residues. The CDR3 spells CASSSRTSSTDTQYF. The CDR3 DNA sequence: TGTGCCAGCAGTTCCCGGACTAGTAGCACAGATACGCAGTATTTT.

The V call is TRBV9, the J call TRBJ1-2, with TRBD1 as a possible D gene (5 bases). From germline, CDR1 is SGDLS and CDR2 YYNGEE. Trimming shortened V by 0 bases and J by 3 bases, and 6 bases separated the two germline ends. The CDR3 covers 13 residues. CDR3 bases: TGTGCCAGCAGCGTAGTACAGGACTATGGCTACACCTTC. Its translation is CASSVVQDYGYTF. Variable domain in full (rest from reference TRBV9 and TRBJ1-2): DSGVTQTPKHLITATGQRVTLRCSPRSGDLSVYWYQQSLDQGLQFLIQYYNGEERAKGNILERFSAQQFPDLHSELNLSSLELGDSALYFCASSVVQDYGYTFGSGTRLTVV.